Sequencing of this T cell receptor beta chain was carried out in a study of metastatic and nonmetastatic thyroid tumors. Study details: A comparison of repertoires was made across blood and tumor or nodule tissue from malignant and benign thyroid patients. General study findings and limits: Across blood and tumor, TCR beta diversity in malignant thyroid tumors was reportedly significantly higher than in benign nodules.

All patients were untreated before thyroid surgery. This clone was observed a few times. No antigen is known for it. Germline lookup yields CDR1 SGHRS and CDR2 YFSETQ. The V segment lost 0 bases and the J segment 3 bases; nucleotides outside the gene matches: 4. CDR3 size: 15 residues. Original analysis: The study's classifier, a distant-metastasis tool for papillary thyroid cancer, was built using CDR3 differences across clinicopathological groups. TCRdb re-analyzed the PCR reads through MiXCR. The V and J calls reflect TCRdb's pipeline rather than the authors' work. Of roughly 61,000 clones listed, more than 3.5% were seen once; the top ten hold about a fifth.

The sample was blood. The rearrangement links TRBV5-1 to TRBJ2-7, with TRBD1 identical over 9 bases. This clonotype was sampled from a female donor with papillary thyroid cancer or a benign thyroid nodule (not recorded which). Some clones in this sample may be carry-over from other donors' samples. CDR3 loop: CASSLDGTGRYEQYF. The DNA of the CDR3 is TGCGCCAGCAGCTTGGACGGGACAGGGCGCTACGAGCAGTACTTC.